This TCR beta chain originates from a study of T cell responses to AZD1222 COVID-19 vaccine. As for this clone: Its cognate antigen is unknown.

The CDR3 extends over 20 amino acids. Trimming removed 5 bases from V and 2 bases from J; junction bases left unmatched: 17. Germline-derived CDR1 and CDR2 are SGHVT and SQSDAQ. Broader study findings: Once two AZD1222 doses were given, Spike-specific TCR breadth and depth went up.

TCRdb's copy holds only in-frame clones and misses some; the assay was immunoSEQ multiplex PCR. The table has around 100,000 clones, roughly 88% seen once. The chain links TRBV7-4 to TRBJ2-5; 13 bases fit TRBD2. The source was peripheral blood, collected on day 0 of AZD1222 vaccination. This receptor was obtained from an adult in good health. The CDR3 spells CASSPGLAGTSGEGQETQYF. The CDR3 DNA follows: TGTGCCAGCAGCCCGGGACTAGCGGGGACTAGCGGGGAGGGACAAGAGACCCAGTACTTC. The variable domain in full, completed from reference TRBV7-4 and TRBJ2-5, reads GAGVSQSPRYKVAKRGRDVALRCDSISGHVTLYWYRQTLGQGSEVLTYSQSDAQRDKSGRPSGRFSAERPERSVSTLKIQRTEQGDSAVYLCASSPGLAGTSGEGQETQYFGPGTRLLVL.